These 30 T cell receptor beta chains originate from one sample sequenced in a study of OX40 agonist ivuxolimab in advanced cancers. Using immunoSEQ multiplex PCR, the repertoire was profiled, and TCRdb retains in-frame clones only, with some absent. This sample has approximately 82,000 clones, with around 90% found just once. Sequenced here: CD4+ or CD8+ T cells sorted from blood, sampled in a trial of the OX40 agonist ivuxolimab. The source is an adult with an advanced solid tumor such as melanoma, head and neck, liver or kidney cancer.

CDR3 residues: CASSDSGLASDTQYF. The CDR3, as DNA: TGCGCCAGCAGTGATTCGGGACTAGCATCGGATACGCAGTATTTT. The rearrangement links TRBV10-1 to TRBJ2-3; 9 bases align to TRBD2. The V and J ends lost 3 bases and 6 bases, in that order; junction bases with no gene match: 7. This CDR3 has 15 residues. Looked up from germline, CDR1 is WNHNN and CDR2 is SYGVQD (reference sequence).

The chain joins TRBV27 to TRBJ2-3; D is perhaps TRBD2 (6 bases). Trimming stripped 4 bases from V and 1 base from J, with 12 bases between. The length of the CDR3 is 15 residues. Germline CDR1 and CDR2: MNHEY and SMNVEV (reference sequence). CDR3 DNA sequence: TGTGCCAGCAGTTCTCGATCGGGAGGCACAGATACGCAGTATTTT. Its protein product is CASSSRSGGTDTQYF.

This clone was seen only once. One junction end does not reproduce the germline sequence, and a read error may be involved. The chain uses TRBV5-3 and TRBJ1-2; TRBD1 agrees at 7 bases. TRBV5-3 is sorted into the ORF group, with uncertain function. The CDR3 extends over 13 amino acids. The DNA for the CDR3 is TGTGCCAGCAGCTTGGACAGGAAATATGGCTACACCTTC. It specifies CASSLDRKYGYTF.

This chain links TRBV5-6 with TRBJ2-7, with D tentatively TRBD2 (6 bases). Germline V CDR1 and CDR2: SGHDT, YYEEEE. There are 16 residues in the CDR3. Between the trimmed V and J ends, which lost 3 bases and 1 base, there was a span of 17 bases. The CDR3 DNA sequence: TGTGCCAGCAGCTCAACCTCCGGGACTCCTTCCTACGAGCAGTACTTC. Encoded protein: CASSSTSGTPSYEQYF.

The chain is built from TRBV7-9 and TRBJ1-1; 7 bases fit TRBD1. Per the germline V gene, CDR1 is SEHNR and CDR2 is FQNEAQ (reference sequence). The CDR3 contains 14 residues. J lost 4 bases, V lost 1 base, and 3 bases had no gene match. The CDR3 region is CASSLVQGTTEAFF. The CDR3 bases are TGTGCCAGCAGCTTAGTACAGGGGACCACTGAAGCTTTCTTT.

This chain links TRBV2 with TRBJ1-1; no clear D gene. Trimming stripped 4 bases from V and 5 bases from J, with 11 bases between. The CDR3 runs 13 residues. Per germline, CDR1 SNHLY and CDR2 FYNNEI. The CDR3 DNA reads TGTGCCAGCAGTGTAGCAAGGGAGACTGAAGCTTTCTTT. Translating it yields CASSVARETEAFF. Based on the CDR3 plus reference TRBV2 and TRBJ1-1, the full variable domain is EPEVTQTPSHQVTQMGQEVILRCVPISNHLYFYWYRQILGQKVEFLVSFYNNEISEKSEIFDDQFSVERPDGSNFTLKIRSTKLEDSAMYFCASSVARETEAFFGQGTRLTVV.

The J gene is TRBJ2-3, the V gene TRBV18, with TRBD2 as a possible D gene (6 bases). From germline, CDR1 is KGHSH and CDR2 LQKENI. The CDR3 covers 15 residues. V was pared by 5 bases and J by 1 base, with 13 bases between. CDR3 amino acids: CASSGRRGGTDTQYF. The CDR3 DNA reads TGTGCCAGCTCAGGGCGACGCGGGGGCACAGATACGCAGTATTTT.

The chain has TRBV6-1 and TRBJ1-2, with 9 bases lining up with TRBD1. The CDR3 is 16 residues long. Germline CDR1 is MNHNS and CDR2 is SASEGT. V gave up 3 bases and J gave up 0 bases; unmatched junction bases: 5. In DNA form, the CDR3 reads TGTGCCAGCAGTGAGGGACAGGGCTATGCTAACTATGGCTACACCTTC. This codes for CASSEGQGYANYGYTF.

The chain has TRBV7-2 and TRBJ1-5; no clear D. Trimming took 3 bases from V and 2 from J, leaving 14 bases between them. CDR1 is SGHTA and CDR2 is FQGNSA in the germline V gene. There are 16 residues in the CDR3. The CDR3 loop reads CASSLAGRWGNQPQHF. As DNA, the CDR3 is TGTGCCAGCAGCTTGGCCGGGCGTTGGGGCAATCAGCCCCAGCATTTT.

The chain uses TRBV7-8 and TRBJ1-5; D ambiguous. There are 12 residues in the CDR3. Trimming cost V 8 bases and J 5 bases, with 10 bases left between them. Germline loops: CDR1 SGHVS, CDR2 FQNEAQ. The CDR3 bases are TGTGCCAGCGGAGGGCATTATCAGCCCCAGCATTTT. As protein: CASGGHYQPQHF.

The chain combines TRBV6-1 with TRBJ1-5, with a weak D call TRBD1 (6 bases). Germline assignment: CDR1 MNHNS and CDR2 SASEGT. This CDR3 contains 17 residues. The V and J ends lost 0 bases and 4 bases respectively, with 16 bases between them. CDR3 in amino acids: CASSEAPWGASNQPQHF. The CDR3 nucleotides are TGTGCCAGCAGTGAAGCGCCGTGGGGGGCGAGTAATCAGCCCCAGCATTTT.

J is TRBJ2-1 and V is TRBV5-4, with TRBD1 identical over 8 bases. This CDR3 comprises 13 residues. CDR1 SGHNT and CDR2 YYREEE come from the germline V gene (reference sequence). V shed 4 bases, J shed 14 bases, and the junction held 11 bases outside the gene matches. The CDR3 coding sequence is TGTGCCAGCAGCCCGCCATATCCGGGACAGGAGTTCTTC. Translated: CASSPPYPGQEFF.

This chain joins TRBV28 and TRBJ1-5; no firm D call. With 5 bases removed from V and 3 bases from J, the gap between germline ends came to 11 bases. The CDR3 is 14 residues long. Per germline, CDR1 MDHEN and CDR2 SYDVKM. For the CDR3, the DNA is TGTGCCAGCAGTCCACCTAGAGACAATCAGCCCCAGCATTTT. This translates into CASSPPRDNQPQHF.

This CDR3 is CASTWTGTQQETQYF. The CDR3 nucleotides read TGTGCCAGCACCTGGACGGGGACACAACAAGAGACCCAGTACTTC. The chain employs TRBV7-9 and TRBJ2-5, with D tentatively TRBD1 (6 bases). The CDR3 runs 15 residues. In germline, CDR1 is SEHNR, CDR2 FQNEAQ (reference sequence). The V end was cut by 7 bases, the J end by 2 bases, with 17 bases between.

The J gene is TRBJ2-3, the V gene TRBV9; tentative D call: TRBD2 (5 bases). Germline V gene sequence: CDR1 SGDLS, CDR2 YYNGEE. V was cut by 4 bases and J by 0 bases, with 15 bases left in between. CDR3 length: 16 amino acids. CDR3 in amino acids: CASSILDRGSTDTQYF. DNA for the CDR3: TGTGCCAGCAGCATTCTGGACCGGGGAAGCACAGATACGCAGTATTTT.

The J gene is TRBJ1-2, the V gene TRBV7-9; TRBD1 agrees at 7 bases. Germline trimming cut 6 bases from V and 6 bases from J; bases unmatched to any gene: 13. The CDR3 consists of 15 residues. Germline loops: CDR1 SEHNR, CDR2 FQNEAQ (reference sequence). In DNA form, the CDR3 reads TGTGCCAGCAGTCCAACCATCGACAGGGTGGATGGCTACACCTTC. Its translation is CASSPTIDRVDGYTF.

The gene calls are TRBV27 and TRBJ2-5, with 7 nucleotides matching TRBD1. Germline V gives CDR1 MNHEY, CDR2 SMNVEV (reference sequence). The CDR3 consists of 15 residues. V lost 6 bases to trimming and J lost 4 bases; unmatched junction nucleotides: 11. This CDR3 reads CASRKTGSLRETQYF. The CDR3 DNA sequence: TGTGCCAGCAGGAAGACAGGGTCTCTTCGAGAGACCCAGTACTTC.

This clone has a single count. J is TRBJ2-3 and V is TRBV30; 10 bases map to TRBD1. This CDR3 has 14 amino acids. V trimming: 5 bases; J trimming: 2 bases; junction bases outside the gene matches: 4. Germline V gene sequence: CDR1 GTSNPN, CDR2 SVGIG (reference sequence). The chain's CDR3 is CAWGTGVTTDTQYF. CDR3 coding DNA: TGTGCCTGGGGGACAGGGGTTACCACAGATACGCAGTATTTT.

This clone was detected only a few times. The V gene is TRBV11-2, the J gene TRBJ2-1; perhaps D is TRBD1 or TRBD2 (5 bases each). CDR3 length: 18 residues. The germline V gene has CDR1 SGHAT and CDR2 FQNNGV. V was pared by 0 bases and J by 5 bases, with 20 bases between. CDR3 region: CASSLDIRARDLHNEQFF. CDR3 sequence (DNA): TGTGCCAGCAGCTTAGATATCAGGGCTCGGGATCTCCACAATGAGCAGTTCTTC.

This clone was observed a few times. The chain uses TRBV4-1 and TRBJ1-4, with D maybe TRBD1 (6 bases). CDR1 MGHRA and CDR2 YSYEKL come from the germline V gene. The CDR3 length is 14 residues. Trimming took 2 bases from V and 7 from J, leaving 11 bases between them. CDR3 sequence (DNA): TGCGCCAGCAGCCAACGAGGGGGAGTTGAAAAACTGTTTTTT. As protein: CASSQRGGVEKLFF.

CDR3 residues: CSATGGLGAFF. In DNA form, the CDR3 reads TGCAGTGCTACAGGGGGCCTTGGAGCTTTCTTT. This sequence joins TRBV20-1 and TRBJ1-1; 8 bases fit TRBD1. Germline CDR1 is DFQATT and CDR2 is SNEGSKA (reference sequence). The CDR3 runs 11 residues. J lost 10 bases, V lost 4 bases, and 5 bases had no gene match.

This clone showed up just a few times. The chain carries TRBV19 and TRBJ1-1; D gene ambiguous. CDR1 is LNHDA, CDR2 SQIVND, per germline (reference sequence). Trimming took off 3 bases at V and 4 bases at J, with 6 bases between the two ends. This CDR3 is 12 amino acids long. CDR3 DNA sequence: TGTGCCAGTAGTATGACGACCACTGAAGCTTTCTTT. This sequence encodes CASSMTTTEAFF.

The chain uses TRBV19 and TRBJ2-1; 7 bases fit TRBD1. The germline V gene encodes CDR1 LNHDA and CDR2 SQIVND (reference sequence). The CDR3 extends over 17 amino acids. The ends lost 0 bases at V and 3 bases at J; junction bases unmatched: 8. The DNA for the CDR3 is TGTGCCAGTAGTATAGAGACAGGGCCTTCGGGCTACAATGAGCAGTTCTTC. Its protein is CASSIETGPSGYNEQFF.

V gene TRBV7-8 combines with J gene TRBJ1-5; TRBD1 aligns across 11 bases. The CDR3 has 20 amino acids. Trimming at V came to 5 bases and at J to 1 base, leaving 16 bases not matched to a gene. Germline loops: CDR1 SGHVS, CDR2 FQNEAQ. The CDR3 spells CASSPRGIRDRGSSNQPQHF. CDR3 nucleotides: TGTGCCAGCAGCCCACGAGGCATTAGGGACAGGGGGTCGAGCAATCAGCCCCAGCATTTT.

The V and J genes are TRBV6-5 and TRBJ2-5; no clear D. The V gene's germline CDR1 is MNHEY and CDR2 SVGAGI. Trimming shortened V by 5 bases and J by 1 base, and 8 bases separated the two germline ends. The CDR3 totals 13 residues. DNA for the CDR3: TGTGCCAGCAGTCCACTATTCCAAGAGACCCAGTACTTC. Its translation is CASSPLFQETQYF.

The CDR3 coding sequence is TGCAGCGTGCGGGTTCAGGGGGCGGATGGCTACACCTTC. It yields the protein CSVRVQGADGYTF. The rearrangement joins TRBV29-1 to TRBJ1-2; TRBD1 aligns across 8 bases. V shed 6 bases, J shed 6 bases, and the junction held 9 bases outside the gene matches. The germline V gene has CDR1 SQVTM and CDR2 ANQGSEA. The CDR3 consists of 13 residues.

V and J are TRBV5-1 and TRBJ2-7, with a possible D match to TRBD2 (6 bases). CDR1 and CDR2 (germline): SGHRS, YFSETQ. This CDR3 is 14 amino acids long. The V gene lost 4 bases and the J gene lost 3 bases, with 14 bases spanning the gap. CDR3 in amino acids: CASSPPGRGYEQYF. In nucleotides, the CDR3 is TGCGCCAGCAGCCCCCCCGGGCGGGGCTACGAGCAGTACTTC.

V and J are TRBV7-6 and TRBJ2-7; 8 bases are a match to TRBD1. From germline, CDR1 is SGHVS and CDR2 FNYEAQ. CDR3 length equals 14 residues. The J segment lost 4 bases and the V segment lost 3 bases, leaving 5 bases of the junction unmatched. The DNA of the CDR3 is TGTGCCAGCAGCTTGGGGAGACAGGGGTACGAGCAGTACTTC. This sequence encodes CASSLGRQGYEQYF.

The chain uses TRBV6-6 and TRBJ2-7, with 7 bases matching TRBD2. Looked up from germline, CDR1 is MNHNY and CDR2 is SVGAGI (reference sequence). The junction had 7 bases not matched to a gene; V was cut back by 5 bases and J by 3 bases. The CDR3 has 14 amino acids. The CDR3 loop is CASSASGTNYEQYF. DNA of the CDR3: TGTGCCAGCAGTGCCTCCGGGACTAACTACGAGCAGTACTTC.

This chain uses TRBV5-4 with TRBJ1-4; D remains ambiguous. Trimming removed 3 bases at V and 8 bases at J, with 8 bases between. CDR3 length: 12 amino acids. The V gene's germline CDR1 is SGHNT and CDR2 YYREEE (reference sequence). In DNA form, the CDR3 reads TGTGCCAGCAGCTCGAGCGGGGAAAAACTGTTTTTT. Translated: CASSSSGEKLFF.